This T cell receptor (beta chain) was sequenced during a study of cytomegalovirus exposure and HLA in healthy donors. The CDR3 is 14 residues long. V dropped 0 bases and J dropped 9 bases, with 13 bases sitting between them. The germline gives CDR1 SGHNT, CDR2 YYREEE (reference sequence). Whole-study results and caveats: CMV antigen specificity of three CMV-associated chains was confirmed in vitro. Certain sequence variants were highly shared and formed a cluster, and this cluster was likely a sequencing artifact.

The PCR was carried out with 60 Vbeta primers and 13 Jbeta primers. Sequenced by immunoSEQ multiplex PCR; TCRdb stores in-frame clones only, minus some. The sample lists approximately 280,000 clones, just over 85% occurring once. Remarks on this clone: Its antigen is as yet unknown.

The clonotype comes from a man between 35 and 55 years old in good health and CMV-seropositive. Sequencing input: PBMCs. The V and J genes are TRBV5-4 and TRBJ2-1, with D perhaps matching TRBD2 (5 bases). The CDR3 bases are TGTGCCAGCAGCTTGGCCCCACTAGGAAGTGAGCAGTTCTTC. It codes for CASSLAPLGSEQFF.